These 23 T cell receptor beta chains were sequenced from one sample in a study of identical twins. TCRdb fed the 5' RACE reads into MiXCR, producing one record per CDR3 protein. The table includes some 500,000 distinct CDR3 sequences, over 8.5% detected once. This sample also belongs to another study, concerning yellow fever vaccine responses in identical twins.

The sample was PBMCs. Receptor source: a young woman in good health.

This clonotype was detected many times. V is TRBV4-3 and J is TRBJ2-5; D unresolved. V was trimmed by 4 bases and J by 2 bases, leaving 14 bases between them. Germline values: CDR1 LGHNA, CDR2 YSLEER. CDR3 size: 15 residues. The CDR3 loop reads CASSPYLGRQETQYF. The CDR3 coding sequence is TGCGCCAGCAGCCCTTATCTCGGCAGACAAGAGACCCAGTACTTC.

This rearrangement joins TRBV6-5 to TRBJ2-7; D is possibly TRBD1 (6 bases). The V gene lost 2 bases and the J gene lost 6 bases, with 14 bases spanning the gap. CDR3 length: 14 amino acids. Germline CDR1 and CDR2: MNHEY and SVGAGI. CDR3 nucleotides: TGTGCCAGCAGTTACCCCGGACAGAGGGGCGAGCAGTACTTC. Amino acid sequence: CASSYPGQRGEQYF.

This clonotype has only a few counts. The V call is TRBV11-2, the J call TRBJ2-1, with TRBD2 matching 7 bases. The CDR3 contains 21 residues. CDR1 is SGHAT, CDR2 FQNNGV, per germline. With 6 bases clipped from V and 2 bases from J, the junction kept 25 bases outside the gene matches. CDR3 DNA: TGTGCCAGCAGACTTCGGAGCGGCGGGGGTACAGGAGGGGCTACCTACAATGAGCAGTTCTTC. Translation: CASRLRSGGGTGGATYNEQFF.

This clonotype has a count of ten or more. This sequence joins TRBV2 and TRBJ2-3, with 9 bases identical to TRBD2. V trimming: 5 bases; J trimming: 2 bases; junction bases outside the gene matches: 2. Germline values: CDR1 SNHLY, CDR2 FYNNEI. The CDR3 extends over 14 amino acids. The CDR3 loop reads CASSLAGLTDTQYF. The CDR3, as DNA: TGTGCCAGCAGTCTAGCGGGGCTCACAGATACGCAGTATTTT.

This clonotype was detected a few times. V and J are TRBV7-6 and TRBJ2-7, with D unresolved. Germline V gene sequence: CDR1 SGHVS, CDR2 FNYEAQ. The V gene lost 1 base and the J gene lost 3 bases, with 10 bases spanning the gap. CDR3 length equals 14 residues. The CDR3 sequence is CASSLGAGRYEQYF. For the CDR3, the DNA is TGTGCCAGCAGCTTAGGGGCTGGGCGCTACGAGCAGTACTTC.

This clonotype was found many times. The rearrangement links TRBV14 to TRBJ2-1, with a tentative D call TRBD1 (6 bases). The CDR3 loop spans 12 amino acids. In germline, CDR1 is SGHDN, CDR2 FVKESK. V was pared by 4 bases and J by 12 bases, with 13 bases between. The CDR3 protein is CASSRGQPRQFF. CDR3 nucleotide sequence: TGTGCCAGCAGCCGGGGACAACCGAGGCAGTTCTTC.

The DNA for the CDR3 is TGCGCCAGCAGCCCCGACTACTCCGGGGAGCTGTTTTTT. Translating gives CASSPDYSGELFF. The chain carries TRBV5-1 and TRBJ2-2, with D perhaps TRBD2 (5 bases). The CDR3 extends over 13 amino acids. Germline assignment: CDR1 SGHRS and CDR2 YFSETQ. The ends were cut back, 4 bases at V and 6 bases at J, with 10 bases in the middle. Full variable domain (remainder filled in from reference TRBV5-1 and TRBJ2-2): KAGVTQTPRYLIKTRGQQVTLSCSPISGHRSVSWYQQTPGQGLQFLFEYFSETQRNKGNFPGRFSGRQFSNSRSEMNVSTLELGDSALYLCASSPDYSGELFFGEGSRLTVL.

This clonotype was picked up a small number of times. The chain joins TRBV5-1 to TRBJ2-5; 12 positions agree with TRBD2. The CDR3 totals 15 residues. The germline V gene encodes CDR1 SGHRS and CDR2 YFSETQ. V shed 4 bases, J shed 3 bases, and the junction held 4 bases outside the gene matches. The CDR3 sequence: CASSPRTSGEETQYF. In DNA form, the CDR3 reads TGCGCCAGCAGCCCGAGGACTAGCGGGGAAGAGACCCAGTACTTC.

This clonotype was counted ten times or more. V gene TRBV7-9 combines with J gene TRBJ1-4; TRBD1 might be the D (6 bases). V gave up 4 bases and J gave up 1 base, with 13 bases separating them. CDR1 and CDR2 (germline): SEHNR, FQNEAQ (reference sequence). The CDR3 is 16 residues long. The chain's CDR3 is CASSSGALGTNEKLFF. As DNA, the CDR3 is TGTGCCAGCAGCTCGGGGGCCCTAGGAACTAATGAAAAACTGTTTTTT.

This clonotype was recorded a few times. The chain couples TRBV5-6 to TRBJ1-6; tentatively, D is TRBD1 (5 bases). The CDR3 covers 17 residues. With 6 bases removed from V and 0 bases from J, the gap between germline ends came to 16 bases. Germline V gene lookup returns CDR1 SGHDT and CDR2 YYEEEE. CDR3 region: CASTTYPGSSYNSPLHF. In nucleotides, the CDR3 is TGTGCCAGCACGACTTACCCAGGGAGCTCCTATAATTCACCCCTCCACTTT.

This clonotype came up a few times. This rearrangement joins TRBV5-6 to TRBJ2-2; D call uncertain. The CDR3 contains 15 residues. CDR1 SGHDT and CDR2 YYEEEE come from the germline V gene. Trimming removed 0 bases at V and 5 bases at J, with 11 bases between. The CDR3 loop is CASSLVAAGTGELFF. The CDR3 nucleotides are TGTGCCAGCAGCTTGGTGGCAGCCGGGACCGGGGAGCTGTTTTTT.

This clonotype was counted only a few times. The chain recombines TRBV2 with TRBJ1-1; D is undetermined. There are 12 residues in the CDR3. Trimming took off 3 bases at V and 8 bases at J, with 10 bases between the two ends. Per germline, CDR1 SNHLY and CDR2 FYNNEI. In DNA form, the CDR3 reads TGTGCCAGCAGTGAGTTACAGAACGAAGCTTTCTTT. Translation gives CASSELQNEAFF.

V usage is TRBV28 and J usage is TRBJ2-3; D unresolved. The CDR3 is 14 residues long. Germline V gives CDR1 MDHEN, CDR2 SYDVKM. Trimming cost V 7 bases and J 4 bases, with 15 bases left between them. In DNA, the CDR3 is TGTGCCAGCAATATCTTGGGCCAGGCAGATACGCAGTATTTT. It codes for CASNILGQADTQYF.

This clonotype was counted between two and nine times. The chain recombines TRBV3-1 with TRBJ1-1; D ambiguous. The V and J ends lost 4 bases and 0 bases respectively, with 12 bases between them. Germline V gene lookup returns CDR1 LGHDT and CDR2 YNNKEL (reference sequence). The CDR3 covers 15 residues. CDR3 amino acids: CASSLGVLMNTEAFF. The CDR3 DNA is TGTGCCAGCAGCCTCGGGGTCCTTATGAACACTGAAGCTTTCTTT.

This clonotype showed up just a few times. The V and J genes are TRBV27 and TRBJ2-7; 11 bases line up with TRBD2. The CDR3 extends over 15 amino acids. Per the germline V gene, CDR1 is MNHEY and CDR2 is SMNVEV (reference sequence). The ends lost 3 bases at V and 3 bases at J; junction bases unmatched: 4. Here the CDR3 DNA reads TGTGCCAGCAGTTTCCGACTAGCGGGGTTCTACGAGCAGTACTTC. Amino acid sequence: CASSFRLAGFYEQYF.

A few counts support this clonotype. The rearrangement uses TRBV12-3 or TRBV12-4 and TRBJ2-7, with 8 bases lining up with TRBD2. The CDR3 is 15 amino acids. Losses at the gene ends were 3 bases for V and 1 base for J; bases not matched to a gene: 5. The CDR3 protein is CASSLAGGISYEQYF. DNA of the CDR3: TGTGCCAGCAGTTTGGCGGGGGGTATATCCTACGAGCAGTACTTC.

The chain combines TRBV30 with TRBJ2-5, with D hard to call. The CDR3 runs to 11 residues. Germline assignment: CDR1 GTSNPN and CDR2 SVGIG (reference sequence). Trimming shortened V by 0 bases and J by 4 bases, and 3 bases separated the two germline ends. The CDR3 protein is CAWSVSETQYF. The CDR3 nucleotides read TGTGCCTGGAGTGTATCAGAGACCCAGTACTTC.

This clonotype was picked up many times. This chain connects TRBV4-2 to TRBJ1-4; a possible D gene is TRBD1 (5 bases). Trimming left V 0 bases short and J 5 bases short, with 13 bases between. The germline gives CDR1 LGHNA, CDR2 YNFKEQ. The CDR3 extends over 16 amino acids. CDR3 sequence reads: CASSQEAGVPNEKLFF. As DNA, the CDR3 is TGTGCCAGCAGCCAAGAGGCGGGGGTGCCCAATGAAAAACTGTTTTTT.

This rearrangement joins TRBV25-1 to TRBJ1-2; D gene uncertain. Germline loops: CDR1 MGHDK, CDR2 SYGVNS. The CDR3 has 15 amino acids. Trimming stripped 0 bases from V and 4 bases from J, with 12 bases between. CDR3 residues: CASSEYVGASYGYTF. The CDR3 nucleotides are TGTGCCAGCAGTGAATACGTGGGCGCGAGCTATGGCTACACCTTC.

The rearrangement uses TRBV7-3 and TRBJ2-3, with TRBD2 identical over 8 bases. Germline-derived CDR1 and CDR2 are SGHTA and FQGTGA. The trim removed 0 bases at V and 2 bases at J, leaving 4 bases unmatched. CDR3 length: 16 residues. Here the CDR3 DNA reads TGTGCCAGCAGCTTAACGGGTAGCGGGGCCACAGATACGCAGTATTTT. Protein sequence: CASSLTGSGATDTQYF.

This clonotype was detected only a few times. The rearrangement links TRBV7-8 to TRBJ2-7; no clear D gene. Deletions cut 1 base from V and 3 bases from J, with 7 bases between. CDR1 and CDR2 (germline): SGHVS, FQNEAQ. The length of the CDR3 is 13 residues. The chain's CDR3 is CASSLELIYEQYF. The CDR3 DNA follows: TGTGCCAGCAGCTTAGAATTGATCTACGAGCAGTACTTC.

This clonotype appeared a few times. The chain carries TRBV10-3 and TRBJ2-1; D may be TRBD1 (5 bases). The CDR3 totals 13 residues. Germline assignment: CDR1 ENHRY and CDR2 SYGVKD. Trimming left V 3 bases short and J 7 bases short, with 10 bases between. The CDR3 region has the DNA TGTGCCATCAGTGAAATAGGGGTAAATGAGCAGTTCTTC. Encoded protein: CAISEIGVNEQFF.

The V gene is TRBV29-1, the J gene TRBJ2-7; D gene unclear. Germline CDR1 reads SQVTM; CDR2 reads ANQGSEA. V dropped 6 bases and J dropped 7 bases, with 16 bases sitting between them. This CDR3 comprises 12 residues. CDR3 DNA sequence: TGCAGCGTCTCCTGGGGATCTTTGGAGCAGTACTTC. Protein sequence: CSVSWGSLEQYF.